The 28 T cell receptor beta chains in this list originate from one sample, sequenced in a study of blood T cells in healthy people across ages. Primers used in a second PCR of about 7 to 11 cycles were a sample-barcoded 5' primer and a J-beta primer mix. Using its own MiXCR run on the 5' RACE reads, TCRdb lists one record per CDR3 protein. The sample lists 780,000 or so distinct CDR3 sequences, more than 55% occurring once. The specimen sequenced was blood. These receptors came from a man aged 40-50 years in good health.

This clonotype has only one observation. The rearrangement uses TRBV11-3 and TRBJ2-7, with TRBD2 matching 8 bases. V shed 5 bases, J shed 5 bases, and the junction held 8 bases outside the gene matches. This CDR3 comprises 14 residues. Germline V gene sequence: CDR1 SGHNT, CDR2 YENEEA. The CDR3, as DNA: TGTGCCAGCAGCACTAGCGGCCGTACACACGAGCAGTACTTC. As protein: CASSTSGRTHEQYF.

The chain uses TRBV4-3 and TRBJ2-1; 10 nucleotides align to TRBD2. CDR1 and CDR2 from the germline V gene are LGHNA and YSLEER. The junction had 11 bases not matched to a gene; V was cut back by 0 bases and J by 9 bases. This CDR3 is built from 17 residues. As DNA, the CDR3 is TGCGCCAGCAGCCAAGATCTAGGGAGCGGGAGGGGGTCTGAGCAGTTCTTC. It translates to CASSQDLGSGRGSEQFF.

The chain uses TRBV29-1 and TRBJ1-2; 8 bases fit TRBD1. Germline CDR1 and CDR2: SQVTM and ANQGSEA. The junction had 5 bases not matched to a gene; V was cut back by 3 bases and J by 2 bases. This CDR3 region has 14 residues. CDR3 residues: CSVDPGQGNYGYTF. The CDR3 nucleotides read TGCAGCGTTGACCCTGGACAGGGCAACTATGGCTACACCTTC. Full variable domain (remainder filled in from reference TRBV29-1 and TRBJ1-2): SAVISQKPSRDICQRGTSLTIQCQVDSQVTMMFWYRQQPGQSLTLIATANQGSEATYESGFVIDKFPISRPNLTFSTLTVSNMSPEDSSIYLCSVDPGQGNYGYTFGSGTRLTVV.

This clonotype turned up a few times. The chain has TRBV10-3 and TRBJ2-1; 7 nucleotides match TRBD2. The CDR3 is 14 residues long. With 3 bases clipped from V and 5 bases from J, the junction kept 4 bases outside the gene matches. From germline, CDR1 is ENHRY and CDR2 SYGVKD. CDR3 sequence: CAISDGGRDNEQFF. In DNA form, the CDR3 reads TGTGCCATCAGTGACGGAGGGAGGGACAATGAGCAGTTCTTC.

This clonotype was observed once. The rearrangement joins TRBV6-5 to TRBJ2-3, with 12 bases matching TRBD1. J lost 2 bases, V lost 6 bases, and 6 bases had no gene match. Germline V gene data show CDR1 as MNHEY and CDR2 as SVGAGI. The CDR3 runs 16 residues. CDR3 in amino acids: CASRNRDRGLTDTQYF. CDR3 sequence (DNA): TGTGCCAGCAGGAACCGGGACAGGGGGCTCACAGATACGCAGTATTTT.

The chain is built from TRBV2 and TRBJ2-5; 11 bases map to TRBD1. The CDR3 covers 14 residues. Germline assignment: CDR1 SNHLY and CDR2 FYNNEI. V was clipped by 7 bases and J by 9 bases; unmatched bases: 10. This CDR3 reads CASKSGQGVLAQYF. The CDR3 nucleotides read TGTGCCAGCAAGTCGGGACAGGGGGTCTTGGCCCAGTACTTC.

This clonotype was recorded a few times. This rearrangement joins TRBV6-5 to TRBJ1-6; TRBD1 agrees at 7 bases. Looked up from germline, CDR1 is MNHEY and CDR2 is SVGAGI. The CDR3 is 11 residues long. J was trimmed by 16 bases and V by 2 bases; bases with no gene match: 2. CDR3 DNA sequence: TGTGCCAGCAGTTACGGGGACAGTCTCCACTTT. It is translated as CASSYGDSLHF.

CDR3 sequence (DNA): TGTGCCAGCAGCCAGGACCCCAGGGGTATTATGTCTGGGGCCAACGTCCTGACTTTC. Translation: CASSQDPRGIMSGANVLTF. This chain connects TRBV11-2 to TRBJ2-6, with TRBD1 as a possible D gene (6 bases). Germline lookup yields CDR1 SGHAT and CDR2 FQNNGV. The CDR3 length is 19 residues. The V end was cut by 5 bases, the J end by 1 base, with 21 bases between.

This chain uses TRBV4-1 with TRBJ1-1; D is unclear. CDR1 and CDR2 (germline): MGHRA, YSYEKL. CDR3 length: 13 amino acids. V was shortened by 1 base and J by 1 base, with 4 bases between the two germline ends. CDR3 DNA sequence: TGCGCCAGCAGCCAAGCGGCGAACACTGAAGCTTTCTTT. Translated: CASSQAANTEAFF.

This clonotype has more than one count but fewer than ten. The rearrangement uses TRBV15 and TRBJ2-5; 8 bases line up with TRBD2. The trim removed 3 bases at V and 7 bases at J, leaving 10 bases unmatched. The CDR3 extends over 15 amino acids. Germline assignment: CDR1 LNHNV and CDR2 YYDKDF (reference sequence). The CDR3 protein is CATSRSGVGRVTQYF. DNA of the CDR3: TGTGCCACCAGCAGGAGTGGTGTCGGGAGGGTGACCCAGTACTTC.

The J gene is TRBJ2-5, the V gene TRBV6-5; 10 bases map to TRBD1. The CDR3 contains 16 residues. V was pared by 6 bases and J by 1 base, with 8 bases of the junction left unmatched. Germline values: CDR1 MNHEY, CDR2 SVGAGI. CDR3 sequence: CASSPDRGLIQETQYF. CDR3 DNA sequence: TGTGCCAGCAGCCCCGACAGGGGGCTAATCCAAGAGACCCAGTACTTC.

The chain uses TRBV29-1 and TRBJ1-4; 9 nucleotides match TRBD1. The CDR3 consists of 13 residues. Looked up from germline, CDR1 is SQVTM and CDR2 is ANQGSEA. Losses at the gene ends were 5 bases for V and 7 bases for J; bases not matched to a gene: 5. The CDR3 DNA is TGCAGCGTTACCGACAGGGGGAGTGAAAAACTGTTTTTT. Its translation is CSVTDRGSEKLFF.

The genes are TRBV29-1 and TRBJ1-2; possibly TRBD1 for D (5 bases). The germline V and J ends were trimmed by 4 bases and 6 bases, with 12 bases remaining between them. Germline V gives CDR1 SQVTM, CDR2 ANQGSEA. The CDR3 runs to 12 residues. As DNA, the CDR3 is TGCAGCGTTGCTTCAGGGATGGATGGCTACACCTTC. Translating gives CSVASGMDGYTF.

The chain recombines TRBV6-5 with TRBJ2-3; 8 nucleotides match TRBD2. V lost 6 bases and J lost 5; bases outside the gene matches: 13. The length of the CDR3 is 16 residues. The germline V gene has CDR1 MNHEY and CDR2 SVGAGI. The CDR3 bases are TGTGCCAGCAGACAAGACGGGGGGGCTGGCGAAGATACGCAGTATTTT. Residues: CASRQDGGAGEDTQYF.

This chain uses TRBV5-6 with TRBJ2-5, with D possibly matching TRBD2 (6 bases). V gave up 0 bases and J gave up 2 bases, with 11 bases separating them. CDR1 SGHDT and CDR2 YYEEEE come from the germline V gene. The CDR3 sequence is 15 residues long. CDR3 coding DNA: TGTGCCAGCAGCTTGGTCCGGACTATTCAAGAGACCCAGTACTTC. Encoded protein: CASSLVRTIQETQYF.

The V call is TRBV25-1, the J call TRBJ2-7; TRBD2 agrees at 13 bases. CDR3 length equals 12 residues. Germline loops: CDR1 MGHDK, CDR2 SYGVNS. Losses at the gene ends were 6 bases for V and 12 bases for J; bases not matched to a gene: 5. CDR3 bases: TGTGCCAGCAGCCGGGGACTAGCGGGAATGTACTTC. This codes for CASSRGLAGMYF.

The chain has TRBV7-2 and TRBJ2-1; 8 bases are a match to TRBD1. The CDR3 runs 15 residues. The V and J ends lost 2 bases and 8 bases, in that order; junction bases with no gene match: 8. Per the germline V gene, CDR1 is SGHTA and CDR2 is FQGNSA. CDR3 nucleotide sequence: TGTGCCAGCAGCTTACAACAGGGGGAGATCGATGAGCAGTTCTTC. Protein sequence: CASSLQQGEIDEQFF.

J is TRBJ2-1 and V is TRBV7-6, with 9 bases that match TRBD1. CDR3 length: 15 residues. V gave up 5 bases and J gave up 6 bases; unmatched junction bases: 8. From germline, CDR1 is SGHVS and CDR2 FNYEAQ. DNA for the CDR3: TGTGCCAGCAGCCCAAGGACAGGGGAATTCAATGAGCAGTTCTTC. It translates to CASSPRTGEFNEQFF.

The chain joins TRBV21-1 to TRBJ2-5; the tabulated D call, TRBD2, remains unverified against the DNA. TRBV21-1 is deemed a pseudogene. The CDR3 runs to 16 residues. As DNA, the CDR3 is TGTGCCAGCAGTAAAAGCGACGGACTGACTCAAGAGACCCAGTACTTC. This sequence encodes CASSKSDGLTQETQYF.

There are a few counts of this clonotype. The V and J genes are TRBV7-2 and TRBJ2-2; 11 nucleotides align to TRBD2. Germline CDR1 reads SGHTA; CDR2 reads FQGNSA. Germline trimming cut 2 bases from V and 4 bases from J; bases unmatched to any gene: 3. The CDR3 loop spans 16 amino acids. The CDR3 bases are TGTGCCAGCAGCTTAAGGACTAGCGGGCGCACCGGGGAGCTGTTTTTT. Protein: CASSLRTSGRTGELFF.

This clonotype was found a few times. The chain has TRBV7-9 and TRBJ2-3, with D maybe TRBD2 (6 bases). The CDR3 totals 15 residues. Germline CDR1 SEHNR, CDR2 FQNEAQ (reference sequence). With 7 bases removed from V and 0 bases from J, the gap between germline ends came to 14 bases. The CDR3 sequence is CASNPPGSSTDTQYF. The DNA for the CDR3 is TGTGCCAGCAACCCCCCCGGGAGTAGCACAGATACGCAGTATTTT.

The chain links TRBV3-1 to TRBJ2-1; TRBD2 is a possible D gene (5 bases). Germline V gives CDR1 LGHDT, CDR2 YNNKEL (reference sequence). Deletions cut 5 bases from V and 6 bases from J, with 20 bases between. This CDR3 has 16 residues. The CDR3 protein is CASSETTKPRFNEQFF. CDR3 DNA: TGTGCCAGCAGCGAGACGACTAAACCACGATTCAATGAGCAGTTCTTC.

The gene calls are TRBV28 and TRBJ2-7; the match to TRBD1 covers 8 bases. CDR1 MDHEN and CDR2 SYDVKM come from the germline V gene. The V segment lost 5 bases and the J segment 4 bases; nucleotides outside the gene matches: 7. This CDR3 comprises 14 residues. As DNA, the CDR3 is TGTGCCAGCAGTACTACGACAGGGGCATACGAGCAGTACTTC. Translating gives CASSTTTGAYEQYF.

As DNA, the CDR3 is TGCGCCAGCACCCCGGGACAGGGCATCTCTGGGGCCAACGTCCTGACTTTC. It encodes CASTPGQGISGANVLTF. The chain has TRBV5-1 and TRBJ2-6; 9 bases are a match to TRBD1. The germline gives CDR1 SGHRS, CDR2 YFSETQ. After removal of 6 bases from V and 0 bases from J, the junction contained 7 bases not matched to a gene. This CDR3 has 17 amino acids.

The chain joins TRBV5-1 to TRBJ2-3, with 9 positions matching TRBD1. V lost 2 bases to trimming and J lost 3 bases; unmatched junction nucleotides: 7. Germline CDR1 and CDR2: SGHRS and YFSETQ. CDR3 size: 16 residues. Here the CDR3 DNA reads TGCGCCAGCAGCTTACATTTGACAGGGGGGACAGATACGCAGTATTTT. Protein product: CASSLHLTGGTDTQYF.

The chain couples TRBV5-1 to TRBJ2-6, with a tentative D call TRBD1 (7 bases). V was trimmed by 4 bases and J by 3 bases, leaving 14 bases between them. CDR3 length equals 16 residues. In germline, CDR1 is SGHRS, CDR2 YFSETQ. The CDR3: CASSGRTGLGANVLTF. CDR3 nucleotide sequence: TGCGCCAGCAGCGGGAGGACAGGTCTTGGGGCCAACGTCCTGACTTTC.

In this sample, this clonotype turned up a few times. The chain uses TRBV7-2 and TRBJ1-2; no clear D gene. The CDR3 covers 14 residues. With 3 bases removed from V and 5 bases from J, the gap between germline ends came to 13 bases. Germline values: CDR1 SGHTA, CDR2 FQGNSA. The CDR3 region has the DNA TGTGCCAGCAGCTTTAGTCCAGGCCAGTATGGCTACACCTTC. It yields the protein CASSFSPGQYGYTF.

This sequence joins TRBV7-3 and TRBJ2-2; TRBD2 matches 9 bases. Unmatched junction bases numbered 7, after V lost 2 bases and J lost 6 bases. The CDR3 loop spans 16 amino acids. Germline lookup yields CDR1 SGHTA and CDR2 FQGTGA. The CDR3 protein is CASSLVRAGGPGELFF. The CDR3, as DNA: TGTGCCAGCAGCTTAGTTCGAGCGGGAGGACCCGGGGAGCTGTTTTTT. Based on the CDR3 plus reference TRBV7-3 and TRBJ2-2, the full variable domain is GAGVSQTPSNKVTEKGKYVELRCDPISGHTALYWYRQSLGQGPEFLIYFQGTGAADDSGLPNDRFFAVRPEGSVSTLKIQRTERGDSAVYLCASSLVRAGGPGELFFGEGSRLTVL.